Included here is one T cell receptor (beta chain) sequence, with context. The data belong to a study of T cell changes during pregnancy in multiple sclerosis. Trimming cost V 0 bases and J 7 bases, with 10 bases left between them. Germline CDR1 is LNHNV and CDR2 is YYDKDF (reference sequence). CDR3 size: 14 residues. Libraries were prepared by immunoSEQ multiplex PCR; TCRdb keeps only in-frame clonotypes and omits some of them. The sample has tens of thousands of clones; 80% to 95% are singletons. The chain employs TRBV15 and TRBJ2-1; a possible D gene is TRBD1 (6 bases). This sample comprised peripheral blood, obtained in the first trimester of pregnancy. This TCR derives from a female donor in good health, enrolled as a control in a pregnancy study. The CDR3 sequence: CATSRDRGGNEQFF. CDR3 nucleotide sequence: TGTGCCACCAGCAGAGACAGGGGCGGAAATGAGCAGTTCTTC.